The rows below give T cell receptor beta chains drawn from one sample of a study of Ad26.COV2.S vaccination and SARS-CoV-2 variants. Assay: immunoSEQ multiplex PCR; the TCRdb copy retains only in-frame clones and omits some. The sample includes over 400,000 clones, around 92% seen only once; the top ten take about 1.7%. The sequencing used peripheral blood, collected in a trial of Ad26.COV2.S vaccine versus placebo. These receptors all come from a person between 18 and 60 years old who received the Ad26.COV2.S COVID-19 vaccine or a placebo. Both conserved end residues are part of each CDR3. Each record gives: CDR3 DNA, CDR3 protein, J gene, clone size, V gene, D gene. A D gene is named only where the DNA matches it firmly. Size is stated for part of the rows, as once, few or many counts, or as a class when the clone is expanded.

cdr3_nt: TGTGCCAGCAGCCGTAGCGGGAATGCCTACGAGCAGTACTTC
cdr3_aa: CASSRSGNAYEQYF
j_call: TRBJ2-7
clone_size: NA
v_call: TRBV7-2
d_call: TRBD2

cdr3_nt: TGTGCCAGCAGCGCCCGGACGGCCATTACTCCTGGGGCCAACGTCCTGACTTTC
cdr3_aa: CASSARTAITPGANVLTF
j_call: TRBJ2-6
clone_size: NA
v_call: TRBV9
d_call: NA

cdr3_nt: TGTGCCAGCAGTTTAGTGGGGCCTTTGGAGACCCAGTACTTC
cdr3_aa: CASSLVGPLETQYF
j_call: TRBJ2-5
clone_size: NA
v_call: TRBV27
d_call: NA

cdr3_nt: TGTGCCAACAGGGGGGCCGGCACAGATACGCAGTATTTT
cdr3_aa: CANRGAGTDTQYF
j_call: TRBJ2-3
clone_size: NA
v_call: TRBV28
d_call: TRBD1

cdr3_nt: TGTGCCAGCAGCATCACAGGCTCTGGGGCCAACGTCCTGACTTTC
cdr3_aa: CASSITGSGANVLTF
j_call: TRBJ2-6
clone_size: NA
v_call: TRBV7-2
d_call: NA

cdr3_nt: TGTGCCAGCAGCTTAGGGACTAGCGGGGCCACGAATGAGCAGTTCTTC
cdr3_aa: CASSLGTSGATNEQFF
j_call: TRBJ2-1
clone_size: NA
v_call: TRBV7-6
d_call: TRBD2

cdr3_nt: TGTGCCAGCAGCTTAGAGGGGGCGTGGGGCTACACCTTC
cdr3_aa: CASSLEGAWGYTF
j_call: TRBJ1-2
clone_size: NA
v_call: TRBV7-2
d_call: TRBD1

cdr3_nt: TGTGCCAGCAGCTTGGCCAGCACTGAAGCTTTCTTT
cdr3_aa: CASSLASTEAFF
j_call: TRBJ1-1
clone_size: few
v_call: TRBV5-6
d_call: NA

cdr3_nt: TGCGCCAGCAGCCAAGAAAGGGCCGATAATGAAAAACTGTTTTTT
cdr3_aa: CASSQERADNEKLFF
j_call: TRBJ1-4
clone_size: few
v_call: TRBV4-3
d_call: NA

cdr3_nt: TGTGCCAGCAAAGGCGGGATGGACACTGAAGCTTTCTTT
cdr3_aa: CASKGGMDTEAFF
j_call: TRBJ1-1
clone_size: NA
v_call: TRBV27
d_call: NA

cdr3_nt: TGTGCCGCCAGGACAGCCTATAATTCACCCCTCCACTTT
cdr3_aa: CAARTAYNSPLHF
j_call: TRBJ1-6
clone_size: NA
v_call: TRBV19
d_call: NA

cdr3_nt: TGTGCCAGCAGCCCGGGACAGAACACTGAAGCTTTCTTT
cdr3_aa: CASSPGQNTEAFF
j_call: TRBJ1-1
clone_size: NA
v_call: TRBV6-5
d_call: NA

cdr3_nt: TGTGCCAGCGTTGACGGGGGGTACGGCAATCAGCCCCAGCATTTT
cdr3_aa: CASVDGGYGNQPQHF
j_call: TRBJ1-5
clone_size: NA
v_call: TRBV6-5
d_call: NA

cdr3_nt: TGTGCCAGCAGATCCAAGGCGCGCTTAGGCTACGAGCAGTACTTC
cdr3_aa: CASRSKARLGYEQYF
j_call: TRBJ2-7
clone_size: NA
v_call: TRBV6-5
d_call: NA

cdr3_nt: TGTGCCAGCAGCGTCGGGACAAAACAAGAGACCCAGTACTTC
cdr3_aa: CASSVGTKQETQYF
j_call: TRBJ2-5
clone_size: NA
v_call: TRBV9
d_call: NA

cdr3_nt: TGCGCCAGCAGCCAAGACGGGACACCCAATAACTATGGCTACACCTTC
cdr3_aa: CASSQDGTPNNYGYTF
j_call: TRBJ1-2
clone_size: NA
v_call: TRBV4-3
d_call: NA

cdr3_nt: TGTGCCAGCAGCGCAGGACAGGGGGTACAGCCCCAGCATTTT
cdr3_aa: CASSAGQGVQPQHF
j_call: TRBJ1-5
clone_size: few
v_call: TRBV9
d_call: TRBD1

cdr3_nt: TGTGCCAGCAGCTTAGTGAGGGGCACTAATGAAAAACTGTTTTTT
cdr3_aa: CASSLVRGTNEKLFF
j_call: TRBJ1-4
clone_size: NA
v_call: TRBV11-2
d_call: NA